The source of this TCR beta chain is a study of cytotoxic CD8 clonotypes in ibrutinib-treated CLL. For the study at large: Patients gave response samples after a median around 11 months of treatment, range 6 to 36. Productive templates averaged about 250,000 per sample, and productive rearrangements more than 80,000.

The CDR3 has 15 amino acids. CDR1 is SEHNR, CDR2 FQNEAQ, per germline (reference sequence). Data came from immunoSEQ multiplex PCR; TCRdb stores just in-frame clones and leaves some out. The sample consists of roughly 200,000 clones, about three quarters of them appearing once. As regards this clone: No antigen is known for it. A junction boundary mismatches the germline segment, possibly from a read error.

Study findings and constraints: Public clonotypes showed up rarely, and on treatment they shrank or held steady.

V is TRBV7-9 and J is TRBJ2-5, with 11 nucleotides matching TRBD2. This receptor was taken from a human donor with chronic lymphocytic leukemia. The material was PBMCs, obtained after 12 months of ibrutinib treatment. CDR3 nucleotides: TGTGCCAGCAGCTTGAGGACTAGCGGGCAAGGGACCCAGTACTTC. Translation gives CASSLRTSGQGTQYF.